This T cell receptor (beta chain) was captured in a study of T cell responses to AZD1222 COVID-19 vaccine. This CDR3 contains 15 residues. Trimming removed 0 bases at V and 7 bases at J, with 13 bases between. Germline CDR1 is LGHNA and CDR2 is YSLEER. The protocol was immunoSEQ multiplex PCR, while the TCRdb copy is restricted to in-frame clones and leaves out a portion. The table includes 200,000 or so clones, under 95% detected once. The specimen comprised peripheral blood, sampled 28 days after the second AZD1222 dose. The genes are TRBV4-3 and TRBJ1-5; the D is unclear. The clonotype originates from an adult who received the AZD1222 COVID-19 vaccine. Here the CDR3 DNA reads TGCGCCAGCAGCCAAGATCTAGTAAGTGTGCAGCCCCAGCATTTT. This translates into CASSQDLVSVQPQHF.